A selection of T cell receptor beta chains follows, all from one sample in a study of T cells in Graves' hyperthyroidism and ophthalmopathy. TCRdb processed the multiplex PCR reads anew with MiXCR; each CDR3 protein has one entry. The data show roughly 380,000 distinct CDR3 sequences, approximately 13% seen once. The sequenced sample was blood. Source of these receptors: a man younger than 40 with Graves' hyperthyroidism that later progressed to Graves' ophthalmopathy. The CDR3 runs from the conserved cysteine through the conserved F or W. Fields, in order: D gene, clone size, V gene, J gene, CDR3 protein, CDR3 DNA. The D gene is left open where the match is weak. The size of a clone is reported for some rows only, either as once, few or many, or as a class for expanded clones.

NA	many	TRBV9	TRBJ1-1	CASSTTANTEAFF	TGTGCCAGCAGCACTACAGCGAACACTGAAGCTTTCTTT
NA	many	TRBV24-1	TRBJ1-5	CATSDSGAINQPQHF	TGTGCCACCAGTGATTCCGGGGCGATCAATCAGCCCCAGCATTTT
NA	many	TRBV3-1	TRBJ1-5	CASSPRPGISWPQHF	TGTGCCAGCAGCCCCAGACCGGGTATATCGTGGCCCCAGCATTTT
NA	many	TRBV7-2	TRBJ1-5	CASSFYRNQPQHF	TGTGCCAGCAGCTTCTACAGGAATCAGCCCCAGCATTTT
NA	many	TRBV7-9	TRBJ2-5	CASSSALGFRETQYF	TGTGCCAGCAGCTCGGCCTTAGGTTTTCGGGAGACCCAGTACTTC
NA	NA	TRBV28	TRBJ2-7	CASTVGGRQLYEQYF	TGTGCCAGCACCGTCGGAGGACGGCAGCTCTACGAGCAGTACTTC
NA	few	TRBV27	TRBJ2-1	CASSFGDWNEQFF	TGTGCCAGCAGTTTCGGGGATTGGAATGAGCAGTTCTTC
TRBD2	few	TRBV7-9	TRBJ2-1	CASSLGPGGPLDEQFF	TGTGCCAGCAGCTTGGGTCCGGGGGGGCCCTTGGATGAGCAGTTCTTC
NA	NA	TRBV7-9	TRBJ2-3	CASSLAGGGSADTQYF	TGTGCCAGCAGCTTAGCCGGGGGCGGTTCGGCAGATACGCAGTATTTT
TRBD1	many	TRBV6-6	TRBJ2-5	CASSYSKWGQTKETQYF	TGTGCCAGCAGTTACTCGAAATGGGGACAGACGAAAGAGACCCAGTACTTC
NA	many	TRBV11-2	TRBJ2-1	CASSLGAVNEQFF	TGTGCCAGCAGCTTAGGGGCCGTAAATGAGCAGTTCTTC
NA	many	TRBV5-1	TRBJ1-1	CASSLGQTMNTEAFF	TGCGCCAGCAGCTTGGGGCAGACTATGAACACTGAAGCTTTCTTT
NA	many	TRBV6-5	TRBJ2-1	CASSYSAGTYNEQFF	TGTGCCAGCAGTTACTCGGCGGGGACCTACAATGAGCAGTTCTTC
NA	NA	TRBV6-5	TRBJ2-2	CASSYRTPDTGELFF	TGTGCCAGCAGTTACCGGACCCCGGACACCGGGGAGCTGTTTTTT
TRBD1	NA	TRBV2	TRBJ2-6	CASSHPGTGGTGANVLTF	TGTGCCAGCAGCCACCCCGGGACAGGGGGCACTGGGGCCAACGTCCTGACTTTC
TRBD1	many	TRBV12-3/TRBV12-4	TRBJ2-1	CASRRGQASYNEQFF	TGTGCCAGCAGACGCGGACAGGCCTCCTACAATGAGCAGTTCTTC
TRBD1	few	TRBV10-3	TRBJ2-5	CAISAGQGKEETQYF	TGTGCCATCAGTGCAGGACAGGGGAAGGAGGAGACCCAGTACTTC
NA	NA	TRBV27	TRBJ2-1	CASSLDGFEQFF	TGTGCCAGCAGTTTAGATGGGTTTGAGCAGTTCTTC
TRBD2	many	TRBV10-3	TRBJ2-1	CATLAGQTYNEQFF	TGTGCCACCCTAGCGGGACAGACCTACAATGAGCAGTTCTTC
NA	many	TRBV30	TRBJ1-1	CAWSVQGDTEAFF	TGTGCCTGGAGTGTCCAGGGCGACACTGAAGCTTTCTTT
NA	NA	TRBV7-2	TRBJ2-5	CASSRSGRGRETQYF	TGTGCCAGCAGCAGAAGTGGTCGGGGGCGGGAGACCCAGTACTTC
TRBD1	few	TRBV27	TRBJ1-4	CASSPRDRAFNEKLFF	TGTGCCAGCAGTCCAAGGGACAGGGCCTTTAATGAAAAACTGTTTTTT